This T cell receptor beta chain was documented in a study of CD8 T cells in ankylosing spondylitis. As regards this clonotype: Its target is unknown.

CDR3 length equals 17 residues. Trimming cost V 4 bases and J 3 bases; bases outside gene matches: 6. CDR1 and CDR2 from the germline V gene are SGHTA and FQGNSA. Study-wide points: Disease-associated clonotypes exhibited CD8+ identity and were relatively infrequent in peripheral blood. Certain motif variants had earlier been reported in reactive arthritis synovial fluid and blood. Clones tied to disease were said to be significantly enriched in matched ankylosing spondylitis synovial fluid. It appeared that ankylosing spondylitis blood was characterized by a TCR beta motif of seven or eight highly homologous variants.

Each TCR beta library was made by quantitative 5'-RACE that incorporated molecular barcodes. TCRdb reprocessed the 5' RACE reads with MiXCR, giving one entry per CDR3 protein. The sample comprises a few hundred thousand distinct CDR3 sequences, about 15% of which are singletons, and over 1% rests with the top ten. Sequenced: blood, either unsorted or a sorted T cell fraction (not recorded which). The genes are TRBV7-2 and TRBJ2-5; 15 nucleotides line up with TRBD2. The sequence was obtained from a male donor with ankylosing spondylitis. CDR3 amino acids: CASSWGLAGGPEETQYF. In DNA, the CDR3 is TGTGCCAGCAGCTGGGGACTAGCGGGGGGACCGGAAGAGACCCAGTACTTC.